Below, one T cell receptor (beta chain) is given with its context. Antigen: not known. The sample is drawn from a study of shared clonotypes between healthy human individuals. Overall study findings and caveats: Despite large depth, sorted-subset datasets appeared incompletely sequenced. Lower generation probabilities were found for non-shared clonotypes than for those shared by all four donors.

Method: immunoSEQ multiplex PCR; TCRdb's copy keeps in-frame clones and lacks some. The sample includes 850,000 to 1,200,000 clones, about 75% of them seen just once. The CDR3 is made up of 13 amino acids. Trimming took 5 bases from V and 8 from J, leaving 15 bases between them. The germline CDR1 and CDR2 sequences are MGHDK and SYGVNS. CD45RA-negative memory and CD45RA+ naive subsets were split from the CD4+ cells. V and J are TRBV25-1 and TRBJ1-2, with D possibly matching TRBD1 (6 bases). The source material was memory CD4+ T cells sorted from blood. Subset noted: CD45RA-negative fraction. The receptor comes from a man aged 18 to 29 in good health. CDR3 protein: CASSPRGGAGYTF. The DNA for the CDR3 is TGTGCCAGCAGTCCTCGGGGGGGGGCCGGCTACACCTTC.